The 3 T cell receptor beta chains listed next were all sequenced from one sample in a study of T cell clonality in common variable immunodeficiency. Sequencing used immunoSEQ multiplex PCR; TCRdb keeps in-frame clones, though not all of them. This sample carries about 35,000 clones, none of them present only once. The sequenced sample consisted of peripheral blood mononuclear cells. The receptors derive from a person aged 18 to 75 in good health.

This clone was observed many times. The read ends 3 residues shy of where the CDR3 ends; the end is completed using the germline J gene. The gene calls are TRBV12-3 or TRBV12-4 and TRBJ2-1; TRBD2 agrees at 10 bases. J gave up 4 bases and V 3 bases, and 6 bases lay outside the gene matches. This CDR3 has 16 amino acids. CDR3 DNA, as far as it was read: TGTGCCAGCAGTTTTCAGTTAGCGGGAGGATACAATGAG. It encodes CASSFQLAGGYNE. The entire CDR3 protein is CASSFQLAGGYNEQFF.

This clone was recorded at least ten times. The CDR3 bases that were read are TGTGCCAGCAGCTTTTTAGGGGCCGGACTATATGGC. Translating gives CASSFLGAGLYG. In full, the CDR3 reads CASSFLGAGLYGYTF. This chain joins TRBV5-6 and TRBJ1-2, with a tentative D call TRBD1 (5 bases). The read ends 3 residues early relative to the CDR3; the germline J gene fills the gap. Germline assignment: CDR1 SGHDT and CDR2 YYEEEE. The CDR3 extends over 15 amino acids. With 2 bases removed from V and 5 bases from J, the gap between germline ends came to 16 bases.

This clone was observed at least ten times. The sequence runs out 3 residues before the end of the CDR3; the remainder is reconstructed from the germline J gene. The chain uses TRBV5-6 and TRBJ2-5, with TRBD2 matching 11 bases. V shed 4 bases, J shed 2 bases, and the junction held 4 bases outside the gene matches. Germline V lookup: CDR1 SGHDT, CDR2 YYEEEE. The CDR3 is 15 amino acids. CDR3 residues: CASSDSGGEQETQYF. CDR3 DNA, as far as it was read: TGTGCCAGCAGCGATAGCGGGGGGGAACAAGAGACC.